This T cell receptor (beta chain) derives from a study of blood T cell repertoires in COVID-19. About the study: Sites across the United States, Italy and Spain contributed samples from acute and convalescent COVID-19. The cDNA or gDNA used as material had been derived from T cells, B-cell-depleted T cells, or PBMCs.

Source study methods: It was from reference gene primer amplification that nucleated cell counts were estimated. TCRdb keeps only in-frame clones here, not all; method: immunoSEQ multiplex PCR. V and J calls and clone size come straight from that table; D and trimming were deduced from the DNA. Among around 170,000 clones listed, more than 70% were seen once. With 7 bases clipped from V and 7 bases from J, the junction kept 5 bases outside the gene matches. The CDR3 is made up of 13 amino acids. The germline CDR1 and CDR2 sequences are LGHDT and YNNKEL (reference sequence). This clonotype originated in a woman aged 30 to 39 with acute or convalescent COVID-19. The sequenced sample was peripheral blood. V is TRBV3-1 (or the pseudogene TRBV3-2) and J is TRBJ1-4; 8 nucleotides align to TRBD1. The CDR3 loop is CASTGQGGEKLFF. The CDR3 nucleotides read TGTGCCAGCACCGGACAGGGAGGTGAAAAACTGTTTTTT.